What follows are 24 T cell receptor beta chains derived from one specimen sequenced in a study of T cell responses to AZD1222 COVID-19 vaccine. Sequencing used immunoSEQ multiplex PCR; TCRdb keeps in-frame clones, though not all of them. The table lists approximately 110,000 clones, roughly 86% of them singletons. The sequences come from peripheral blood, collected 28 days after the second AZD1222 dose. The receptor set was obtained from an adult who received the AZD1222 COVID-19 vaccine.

The CDR3 region has the DNA TGTGCCAGCAGCACCGACAGGGCCCGTAGCACAGATACGCAGTATTTT. As protein: CASSTDRARSTDTQYF. This rearrangement joins TRBV7-2 to TRBJ2-3, with TRBD1 matching over 7 bases. After removal of 5 bases from V and 0 bases from J, the junction contained 8 bases not matched to a gene. Germline CDR1 is SGHTA and CDR2 is FQGNSA. This CDR3 contains 16 residues. Full variable domain (outside the CDR3, taken from reference TRBV7-2 and TRBJ2-3): GAGVSQSPSNKVTEKGKDVELRCDPISGHTALYWYRQSLGQGLEFLIYFQGNSAPDKSGLPSDRFSAERTGGSVSTLTIQRTQQEDSAVYLCASSTDRARSTDTQYFGPGTRLTVL.

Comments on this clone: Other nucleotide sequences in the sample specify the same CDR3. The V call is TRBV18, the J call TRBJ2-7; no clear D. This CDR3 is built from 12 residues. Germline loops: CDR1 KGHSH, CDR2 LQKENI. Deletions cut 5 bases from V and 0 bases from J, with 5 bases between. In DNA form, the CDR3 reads TGTGCCAGCTCATCCGCCTCCTACGAGCAGTACTTC. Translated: CASSSASYEQYF.

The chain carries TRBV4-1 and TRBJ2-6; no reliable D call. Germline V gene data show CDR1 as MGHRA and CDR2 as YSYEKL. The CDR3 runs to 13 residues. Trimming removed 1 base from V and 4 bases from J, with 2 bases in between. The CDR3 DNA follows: TGCGCCAGCAGCCAAGTAGGGGCCAACGTCCTGACTTTC. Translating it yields CASSQVGANVLTF.

This chain's CDR3 is CSVGGTPKAGDGYTF. Written as DNA, the CDR3 is TGCAGCGTTGGAGGGACCCCAAAGGCCGGGGATGGCTACACCTTC. The V gene is TRBV29-1, the J gene TRBJ1-2; maybe TRBD1 (5 bases). CDR1 is SQVTM, CDR2 ANQGSEA, per germline. V was shortened by 4 bases and J by 6 bases, with 21 bases between the two germline ends. The CDR3 sequence is 15 residues long. The complete variable domain, with remaining parts taken from reference TRBV29-1 and TRBJ1-2, reads SAVISQKPSRDICQRGTSLTIQCQVDSQVTMMFWYRQQPGQSLTLIATANQGSEATYESGFVIDKFPISRPNLTFSTLTVSNMSPEDSSIYLCSVGGTPKAGDGYTFGSGTRLTVV.

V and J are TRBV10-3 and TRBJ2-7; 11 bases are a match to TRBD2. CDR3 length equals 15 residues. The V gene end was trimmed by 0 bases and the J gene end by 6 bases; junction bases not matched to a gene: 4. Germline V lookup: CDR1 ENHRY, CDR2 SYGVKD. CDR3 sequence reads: CAISESRLAGTEQYF. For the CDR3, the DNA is TGTGCCATCAGTGAGTCTAGACTAGCGGGGACCGAGCAGTACTTC.

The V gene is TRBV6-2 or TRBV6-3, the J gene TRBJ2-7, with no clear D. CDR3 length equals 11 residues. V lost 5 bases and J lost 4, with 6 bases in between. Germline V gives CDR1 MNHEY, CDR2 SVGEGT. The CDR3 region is CASSLPYEQYF. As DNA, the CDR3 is TGTGCCAGCAGTCTCCCTTACGAGCAGTACTTC.

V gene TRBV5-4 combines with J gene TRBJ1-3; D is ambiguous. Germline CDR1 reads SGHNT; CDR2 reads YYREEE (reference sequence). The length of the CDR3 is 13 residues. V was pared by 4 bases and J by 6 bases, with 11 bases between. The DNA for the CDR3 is TGTGCCAGCAGCCTAGGCGTAGCAAACACCATATATTTT. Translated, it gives CASSLGVANTIYF. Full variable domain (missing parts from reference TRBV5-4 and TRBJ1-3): ETGVTQSPTHLIKTRGQQVTLRCSSQSGHNTVSWYQQALGQGPQFIFQYYREEENGRGNFPPRFSGLQFPNYSSELNVNALELDDSALYLCASSLGVANTIYFGEGSWLTVV.

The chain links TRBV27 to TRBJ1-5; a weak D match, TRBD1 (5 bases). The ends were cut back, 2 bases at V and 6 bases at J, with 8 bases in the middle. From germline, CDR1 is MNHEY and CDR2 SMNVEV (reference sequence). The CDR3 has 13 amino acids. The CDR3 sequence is CASSLVGGQPQHF. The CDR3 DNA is TGTGCCAGCAGTTTAGTGGGGGGTCAGCCCCAGCATTTT.

CDR3 residues: CASSRGLSGGHTDTQYF. CDR3 sequence (DNA): TGTGCCAGCAGCAGGGGCCTAAGCGGGGGGCACACAGATACGCAGTATTTT. This rearrangement joins TRBV7-3 to TRBJ2-3; TRBD2 matches at 9 bases. Trimming cost V 5 bases and J 2 bases; bases outside gene matches: 11. This CDR3 has 17 amino acids. Germline assignment: CDR1 SGHTA and CDR2 FQGTGA.

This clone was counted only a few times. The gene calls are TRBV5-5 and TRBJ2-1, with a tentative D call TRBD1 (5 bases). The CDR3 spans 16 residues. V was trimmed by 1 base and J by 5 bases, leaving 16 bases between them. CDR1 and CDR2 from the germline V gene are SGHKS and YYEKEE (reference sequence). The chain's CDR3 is CASSLRWGRLNNEQFF. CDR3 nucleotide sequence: TGTGCCAGCAGCTTGCGATGGGGCAGGCTTAACAATGAGCAGTTCTTC.

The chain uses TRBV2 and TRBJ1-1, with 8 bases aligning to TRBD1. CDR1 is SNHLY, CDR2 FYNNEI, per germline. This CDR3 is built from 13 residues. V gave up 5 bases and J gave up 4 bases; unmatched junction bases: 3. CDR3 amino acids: CASSFTGGTEAFF. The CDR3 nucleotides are TGTGCCAGCAGTTTTACAGGGGGCACTGAAGCTTTCTTT.

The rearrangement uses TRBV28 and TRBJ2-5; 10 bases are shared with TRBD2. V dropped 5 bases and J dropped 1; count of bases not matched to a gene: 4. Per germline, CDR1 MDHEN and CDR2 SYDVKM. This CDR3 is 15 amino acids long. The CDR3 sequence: CASSHLAGGQETQYF. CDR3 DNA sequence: TGTGCCAGCAGTCACTTAGCGGGAGGCCAAGAGACCCAGTACTTC.

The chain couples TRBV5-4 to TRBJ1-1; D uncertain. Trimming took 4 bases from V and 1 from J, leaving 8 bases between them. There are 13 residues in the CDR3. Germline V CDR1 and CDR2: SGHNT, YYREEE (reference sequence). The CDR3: CASSTGPNTEAFF. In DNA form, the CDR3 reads TGTGCCAGCAGCACCGGTCCGAACACTGAAGCTTTCTTT.

The CDR3 is CASSQPQGRGNEKLFF. For the CDR3, the DNA is TGTGCCAGCAGCCAACCCCAGGGGAGGGGTAATGAAAAACTGTTTTTT. This rearrangement joins TRBV4-2 to TRBJ1-4; tentative D call: TRBD1 (6 bases). Germline V CDR1 and CDR2: LGHNA, YNFKEQ. Trimming stripped 2 bases from V and 4 bases from J, with 14 bases between. This CDR3 has 16 amino acids.

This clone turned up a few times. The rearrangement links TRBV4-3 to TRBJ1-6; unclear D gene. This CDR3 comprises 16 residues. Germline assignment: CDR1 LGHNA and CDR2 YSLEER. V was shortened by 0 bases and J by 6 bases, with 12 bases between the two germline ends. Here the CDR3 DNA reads TGCGCCAGCAGCCAAGATCTGCAGTACCCTAATTCACCCCTCCACTTT. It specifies CASSQDLQYPNSPLHF.

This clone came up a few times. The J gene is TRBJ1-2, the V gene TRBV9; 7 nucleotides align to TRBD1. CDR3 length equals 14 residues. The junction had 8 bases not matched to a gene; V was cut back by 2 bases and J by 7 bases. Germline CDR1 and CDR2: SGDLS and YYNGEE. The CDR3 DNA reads TGTGCCAGCAGCGTCGCCTACAGGGGTGGTGGCTACACCTTC. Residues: CASSVAYRGGGYTF.

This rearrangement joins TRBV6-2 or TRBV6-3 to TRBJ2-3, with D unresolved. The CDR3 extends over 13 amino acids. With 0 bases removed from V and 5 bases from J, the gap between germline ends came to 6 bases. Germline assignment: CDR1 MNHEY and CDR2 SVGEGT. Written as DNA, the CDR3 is TGTGCCAGCAGTTACTCCCAGCGAGATACGCAGTATTTT. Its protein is CASSYSQRDTQYF.

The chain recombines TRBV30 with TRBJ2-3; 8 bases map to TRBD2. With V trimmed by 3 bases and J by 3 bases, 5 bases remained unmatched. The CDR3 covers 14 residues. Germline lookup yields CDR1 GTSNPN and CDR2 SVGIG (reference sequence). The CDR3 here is CAWSGSGETDTQYF. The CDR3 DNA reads TGTGCCTGGAGCGGTAGCGGGGAGACAGATACGCAGTATTTT.

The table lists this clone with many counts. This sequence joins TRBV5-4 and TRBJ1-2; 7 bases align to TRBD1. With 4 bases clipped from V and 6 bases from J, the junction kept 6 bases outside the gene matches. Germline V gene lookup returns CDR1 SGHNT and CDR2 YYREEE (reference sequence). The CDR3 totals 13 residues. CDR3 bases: TGTGCCAGCAGCCCCGACAGGGATAATGGCTACACCTTC. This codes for CASSPDRDNGYTF.

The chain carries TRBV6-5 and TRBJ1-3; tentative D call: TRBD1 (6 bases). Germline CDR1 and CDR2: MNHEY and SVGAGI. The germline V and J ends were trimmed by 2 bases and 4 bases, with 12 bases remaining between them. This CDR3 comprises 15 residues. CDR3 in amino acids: CASSYGAGEGNTIYF. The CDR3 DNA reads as TGTGCCAGCAGTTACGGGGCAGGGGAAGGAAACACCATATATTTT.

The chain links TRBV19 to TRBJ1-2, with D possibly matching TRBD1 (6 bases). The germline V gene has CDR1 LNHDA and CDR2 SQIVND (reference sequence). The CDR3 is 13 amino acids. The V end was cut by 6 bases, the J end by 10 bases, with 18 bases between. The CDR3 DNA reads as TGTGCCAGTAGCTCGGGACACCACTTCACCTACACCTTC. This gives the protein CASSSGHHFTYTF.

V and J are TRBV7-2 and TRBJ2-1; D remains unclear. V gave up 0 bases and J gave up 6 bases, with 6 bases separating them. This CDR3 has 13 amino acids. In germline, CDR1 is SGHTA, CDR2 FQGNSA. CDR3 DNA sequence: TGTGCCAGCAGCTTAGCGGGGTCCAATGAGCAGTTCTTC. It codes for CASSLAGSNEQFF.

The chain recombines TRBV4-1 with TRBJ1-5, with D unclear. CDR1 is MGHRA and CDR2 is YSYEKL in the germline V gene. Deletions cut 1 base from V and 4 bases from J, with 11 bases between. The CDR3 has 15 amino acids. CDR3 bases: TGCGCCAGCAGCCAAGCGGACGGGGAAAATCAGCCCCAGCATTTT. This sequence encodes CASSQADGENQPQHF.

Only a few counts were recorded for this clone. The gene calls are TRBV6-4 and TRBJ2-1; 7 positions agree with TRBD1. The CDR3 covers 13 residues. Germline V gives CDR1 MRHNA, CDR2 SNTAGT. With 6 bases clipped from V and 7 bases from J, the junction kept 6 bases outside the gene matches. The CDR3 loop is CASSPGTANEQFF. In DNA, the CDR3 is TGTGCCAGCAGCCCCGGGACAGCTAATGAGCAGTTCTTC.